Included here is one T cell receptor beta chain sequence, with context. This sample was taken from a study of cytomegalovirus exposure and HLA in healthy donors. Primers for the PCR totalled 60 Vbeta and 13 Jbeta. This table comes from immunoSEQ multiplex PCR, and its TCRdb copy is limited to in-frame clones, with some not included. This table lists 30,000 to 35,000 clones. This CDR3 has 17 amino acids. The V gene end was trimmed by 0 bases and the J gene end by 4 bases; junction bases not matched to a gene: 7. CDR1 KGHSH and CDR2 LQKENI come from the germline V gene. V and J are TRBV18 and TRBJ1-3; 9 bases map to TRBD1. Sequenced input: PBMCs. The sequence derives from a woman aged 35 to 49 in good health and CMV-seropositive. The CDR3 nucleotides are TGTGCCAGCTCACCACCGGGACAGGGAGGCTCCGGAAACACCATATATTTT. This translates into CASSPPGQGGSGNTIYF.